This entry describes one TCR beta chain. Its specificity is unknown. TCRdb's copy holds only in-frame clones and misses some; the assay was immunoSEQ multiplex PCR. The sample holds about 60,000 clones, 86% seen once. Noted time point: week 35, safety follow-up. With topical imiquimod, each dose of the vaccine consisted of 300 ug of mutant IDH1 20-mer peptide. The data belong to a study of a mutant IDH1 vaccine in newly diagnosed glioma. The overall study: Males made up approximately 62% and females around 38% of treated patients, whose mean age was approximately 41 years. Earlier care involved radiotherapy, temozolomide, or both, and the majority received both.

Study conclusions and caveats: Changes in the top peripheral T cell clonotypes seemingly had no bearing on pseudoprogression.

The length of the CDR3 is 15 residues. The germline V gene has CDR1 MNHNY and CDR2 SVGAGI (reference sequence). The V and J ends lost 5 bases and 4 bases respectively, with 15 bases between them. Sequences were derived from PBMCs, sampled from a glioma patient whose treatment included an IDH1 peptide vaccine. The chain employs TRBV6-6 and TRBJ1-5; D might be TRBD1 (6 bases). This sequence originates from a middle-aged man with glioma. This CDR3 reads CASSGQTQGNQPQHF. CDR3 bases: TGTGCCAGCAGTGGGCAGACTCAGGGGAATCAGCCCCAGCATTTT.